The rows below give T cell receptor beta chains drawn from one sample of a study of CD8+CD57+ T cells in acquired aplastic anemia. In TCRdb, the reads were re-called with MiXCR into one record per CDR3 protein. The repertoire holds about 75,000 distinct CDR3 sequences, around 70% seen once, with approximately 80% in the top ten. The sequenced sample consisted of sorted CD4+, CD8+, or CD8+CD57+ T cells (not recorded which) from PBMCs. The receptors were sampled from a human donor with aplastic anemia. The CDR3 runs from the conserved cysteine through the conserved F or W. Each record gives: CDR3 length, V gene, clone size, D gene, J gene, CDR3 protein, CDR3 DNA. D genes are given only for firm matches. Expanded clones are given a class, and other clones once, few, many or no size at all.

cdr3_length: 14; v_call: TRBV15; clone_size: NA; d_call: NA; j_call: TRBJ2-7; cdr3_aa: CATSSDRTSYEQYF; cdr3_nt: TGTGCCACCAGCAGTGACCGGACCTCCTACGAGCAGTACTTC
cdr3_length: 14; v_call: TRBV20-1; clone_size: NA; d_call: NA; j_call: TRBJ2-3; cdr3_aa: CSGNHGRGTDTQYF; cdr3_nt: TGCAGCGGGAACCATGGAAGAGGCACAGATACGCAGTATTTT
cdr3_length: 14; v_call: TRBV10-3; clone_size: NA; d_call: NA; j_call: TRBJ2-7; cdr3_aa: CASRTDSAPYEQYF; cdr3_nt: TGTGCCTCGAGGACTGACAGCGCCCCCTACGAGCAGTACTTC
cdr3_length: 14; v_call: TRBV9; clone_size: NA; d_call: NA; j_call: TRBJ1-1; cdr3_aa: CASSVGFSGTEAFF; cdr3_nt: TGTGCCAGCAGCGTAGGATTCTCGGGCACTGAAGCTTTCTTT
cdr3_length: 15; v_call: TRBV7-2; clone_size: NA; d_call: TRBD2; j_call: TRBJ2-1; cdr3_aa: CASHSGGAKYNEQFF; cdr3_nt: TGTGCCAGCCATAGCGGGGGGGCGAAATACAATGAGCAGTTCTTC
cdr3_length: 17; v_call: TRBV7-2; clone_size: many; d_call: NA; j_call: TRBJ2-5; cdr3_aa: CASSLVGRGGKGETQYF; cdr3_nt: TGTGCCAGCAGCTTGGTGGGGAGAGGCGGGAAAGGGGAGACCCAGTACTTC
cdr3_length: 14; v_call: TRBV15; clone_size: NA; d_call: NA; j_call: TRBJ2-5; cdr3_aa: CVTSRSEPWETQYF; cdr3_nt: TGTGTCACCAGCAGGTCGGAGCCGTGGGAGACCCAGTACTTC
cdr3_length: 14; v_call: TRBV9; clone_size: NA; d_call: NA; j_call: TRBJ1-1; cdr3_aa: CASSSPGEVTEAFF; cdr3_nt: TGTGCCAGCAGCAGCCCCGGGGAAGTTACTGAAGCTTTCTTT
cdr3_length: 16; v_call: TRBV7-7; clone_size: NA; d_call: TRBD2; j_call: TRBJ2-5; cdr3_aa: CASKNGTSGSGETQYF; cdr3_nt: TGTGCCAGCAAAAATGGGACTAGCGGGAGTGGTGAGACCCAGTACTTC
cdr3_length: 11; v_call: TRBV29-1; clone_size: NA; d_call: NA; j_call: TRBJ1-2; cdr3_aa: CSGDGNYGYTF; cdr3_nt: TGCAGCGGGGACGGAAACTATGGCTACACCTTC
cdr3_length: 15; v_call: TRBV7-9; clone_size: NA; d_call: NA; j_call: TRBJ2-2; cdr3_aa: CASSFGVSGTGELFF; cdr3_nt: TGTGCCAGCAGCTTCGGCGTGTCGGGCACCGGGGAGCTGTTTTTT
cdr3_length: 10; v_call: TRBV20-1; clone_size: NA; d_call: NA; j_call: TRBJ2-1; cdr3_aa: CSARLDEQFF; cdr3_nt: TGCAGTGCTAGGCTGGATGAGCAGTTCTTC
cdr3_length: 15; v_call: TRBV2; clone_size: NA; d_call: TRBD2; j_call: TRBJ2-6; cdr3_aa: CASQKLAGHYNVLTF; cdr3_nt: TGTGCCAGCCAAAAACTAGCGGGCCACTACAACGTCCTGACTTTC
cdr3_length: 14; v_call: TRBV2; clone_size: NA; d_call: NA; j_call: TRBJ1-2; cdr3_aa: CASSDSGGKRGYTF; cdr3_nt: TGTGCCAGCAGTGATAGCGGTGGGAAACGTGGCTACACCTTC
cdr3_length: 15; v_call: TRBV30; clone_size: NA; d_call: NA; j_call: TRBJ1-1; cdr3_aa: CAWKKDRAWGTEAFF; cdr3_nt: TGTGCCTGGAAGAAGGACCGCGCTTGGGGCACTGAAGCTTTCTTT
cdr3_length: 15; v_call: TRBV6-5; clone_size: NA; d_call: NA; j_call: TRBJ2-7; cdr3_aa: CASSYGQGNGNEQYF; cdr3_nt: TGTGCCAGCAGTTACGGGCAGGGAAATGGTAACGAGCAGTACTTC
cdr3_length: 11; v_call: TRBV2; clone_size: NA; d_call: NA; j_call: TRBJ2-7; cdr3_aa: CASSVRNEQYF; cdr3_nt: TGTGCCAGCAGTGTTAGGAACGAGCAGTACTTC
cdr3_length: 14; v_call: TRBV15; clone_size: few; d_call: TRBD1; j_call: TRBJ2-7; cdr3_aa: CATSRDRVMNEQYF; cdr3_nt: TGTGCCACCAGCAGGGACAGGGTGATGAACGAGCAGTACTTC
cdr3_length: 15; v_call: TRBV7-9; clone_size: once; d_call: NA; j_call: TRBJ1-1; cdr3_aa: CASSLVVGLNTEAFF; cdr3_nt: TGTGCCAGCAGCTTAGTTGTTGGCTTGAACACTGAAGCTTTCTTT
cdr3_length: 19; v_call: TRBV19; clone_size: many; d_call: TRBD1; j_call: TRBJ1-1; cdr3_aa: CASSMELRGQNLLGTEAFF; cdr3_nt: TGTGCCAGTAGTATGGAGTTAAGGGGACAGAACCTGCTGGGCACTGAAGCTTTCTTT
cdr3_length: 12; v_call: TRBV2; clone_size: NA; d_call: TRBD2; j_call: TRBJ2-7; cdr3_aa: CAKGGRMYEQYF; cdr3_nt: TGTGCCAAGGGCGGGAGAATGTACGAGCAGTACTTC
cdr3_length: 15; v_call: TRBV19; clone_size: NA; d_call: TRBD1; j_call: TRBJ1-5; cdr3_aa: CASRPQGASNQPQHF; cdr3_nt: TGTGCCAGTAGGCCACAGGGGGCTAGCAATCAGCCCCAGCATTTT
cdr3_length: 14; v_call: TRBV11-3; clone_size: once; d_call: NA; j_call: TRBJ2-3; cdr3_aa: CASSLGAGPDTQYF; cdr3_nt: TGTGCCAGCAGCTTAGGTGCAGGTCCAGATACGCAGTATTTT
cdr3_length: 15; v_call: TRBV5-4; clone_size: many; d_call: NA; j_call: TRBJ2-5; cdr3_aa: CASSPGGDSQETQYF; cdr3_nt: TGTGCCAGCAGCCCGGGGGGGGACAGCCAAGAGACCCAGTACTTC
cdr3_length: 14; v_call: TRBV2; clone_size: NA; d_call: NA; j_call: TRBJ2-7; cdr3_aa: CASSERTAAYEQYF; cdr3_nt: TGTGCCAGCAGTGAACGGACGGCCGCCTACGAGCAGTACTTC
cdr3_length: 14; v_call: TRBV2; clone_size: NA; d_call: NA; j_call: TRBJ1-2; cdr3_aa: CASNGGEGNYGYTF; cdr3_nt: TGTGCCAGCAACGGCGGTGAGGGGAACTATGGCTACACCTTC
cdr3_length: 11; v_call: TRBV7-2; clone_size: NA; d_call: NA; j_call: TRBJ1-2; cdr3_aa: CASSSERIPTF; cdr3_nt: TGTGCCAGCAGCTCGGAAAGGATTCCTACCTTC
cdr3_length: 11; v_call: TRBV29-1; clone_size: few; d_call: NA; j_call: TRBJ1-1; cdr3_aa: CSVETDTEAFF; cdr3_nt: TGCAGCGTTGAAACAGACACTGAAGCTTTCTTT
cdr3_length: 14; v_call: TRBV30; clone_size: many; d_call: NA; j_call: TRBJ1-6; cdr3_aa: CALTQGDPSSPLHF; cdr3_nt: TGTGCCCTGACCCAGGGAGACCCAAGTTCACCCCTCCACTTT
cdr3_length: 13; v_call: TRBV20-1; clone_size: NA; d_call: TRBD1; j_call: TRBJ2-7; cdr3_aa: CSARVPQDRGLYF; cdr3_nt: TGCAGTGCTAGAGTACCCCAGGACAGGGGGTTATACTTC
cdr3_length: 16; v_call: TRBV5-5; clone_size: NA; d_call: NA; j_call: TRBJ2-7; cdr3_aa: CASSLEAGTGDHEQYF; cdr3_nt: TGTGCCAGCAGCTTGGAAGCTGGGACTGGGGACCACGAGCAGTACTTC
cdr3_length: 10; v_call: TRBV20-1; clone_size: NA; d_call: NA; j_call: TRBJ2-7; cdr3_aa: CSPHRDEQYF; cdr3_nt: TGCAGTCCCCACAGGGACGAGCAGTACTTC
cdr3_length: 16; v_call: TRBV7-6; clone_size: many; d_call: NA; j_call: TRBJ2-1; cdr3_aa: CASSTIRGFSYNEQFF; cdr3_nt: TGTGCCAGCAGCACGATTAGGGGATTCTCCTACAATGAGCAGTTCTTC
cdr3_length: 14; v_call: TRBV10-3; clone_size: NA; d_call: NA; j_call: TRBJ2-1; cdr3_aa: CAISAGKAANEQFF; cdr3_nt: TGTGCCATCAGTGCCGGGAAAGCGGCCAATGAGCAGTTCTTC
cdr3_length: 16; v_call: TRBV5-1; clone_size: once; d_call: NA; j_call: TRBJ1-2; cdr3_aa: CASSLASSRGSYGYTF; cdr3_nt: TGCGCCAGCAGCTTAGCGTCTAGTAGGGGTAGCTATGGCTACACCTTC
cdr3_length: 14; v_call: TRBV11-2; clone_size: NA; d_call: NA; j_call: TRBJ2-1; cdr3_aa: CASSSPGDYNEQFF; cdr3_nt: TGTGCCAGCAGCTCACCCGGGGATTACAATGAGCAGTTCTTC
cdr3_length: 15; v_call: TRBV9; clone_size: NA; d_call: NA; j_call: TRBJ2-7; cdr3_aa: CASSASTGITYEQYF; cdr3_nt: TGTGCCAGCAGCGCCTCTACGGGAATTACCTACGAGCAGTACTTC
cdr3_length: 14; v_call: TRBV14; clone_size: NA; d_call: NA; j_call: TRBJ2-7; cdr3_aa: CASSLRRQVTEQYF; cdr3_nt: TGTGCCAGCAGTCTGAGGAGACAGGTCACGGAGCAGTACTTC
cdr3_length: 13; v_call: TRBV7-3; clone_size: few; d_call: NA; j_call: TRBJ2-1; cdr3_aa: CASSLGFGHEQFF; cdr3_nt: TGTGCCAGCAGCTTGGGATTTGGGCATGAGCAGTTCTTC
cdr3_length: 16; v_call: TRBV24-1; clone_size: NA; d_call: NA; j_call: TRBJ1-2; cdr3_aa: CATTSVRRGPNYGYTF; cdr3_nt: TGTGCCACCACGAGTGTGCGGAGGGGACCTAACTATGGCTACACCTTC
cdr3_length: 13; v_call: TRBV7-9; clone_size: NA; d_call: TRBD1; j_call: TRBJ2-7; cdr3_aa: CASSLQGAYEQYF; cdr3_nt: TGTGCCAGCAGCTTACAGGGGGCCTACGAGCAGTACTTC
cdr3_length: 14; v_call: TRBV24-1; clone_size: NA; d_call: NA; j_call: TRBJ2-3; cdr3_aa: CAIGGDVSTDTQYF; cdr3_nt: TGTGCCATCGGGGGTGACGTTTCCACAGATACGCAGTATTTT
cdr3_length: 18; v_call: TRBV7-7; clone_size: NA; d_call: NA; j_call: TRBJ1-6; cdr3_aa: CASSPRPHGQFDNSPLHF; cdr3_nt: TGTGCCAGCAGCCCGCGCCCGCATGGACAGTTCGATAATTCACCCCTCCACTTT
cdr3_length: 15; v_call: TRBV10-3; clone_size: once; d_call: NA; j_call: TRBJ2-7; cdr3_aa: CAISDNPDIQYEQYF; cdr3_nt: TGTGCCATCAGTGACAACCCGGACATCCAATACGAGCAGTACTTC
cdr3_length: 17; v_call: TRBV11-2; clone_size: NA; d_call: NA; j_call: TRBJ2-1; cdr3_aa: CASSPSGGFSGYNEQFF; cdr3_nt: TGTGCCAGCAGCCCCTCCGGAGGATTCTCGGGCTACAATGAGCAGTTCTTC
cdr3_length: 16; v_call: TRBV25-1; clone_size: NA; d_call: NA; j_call: TRBJ2-2; cdr3_aa: CASSESTRRGTGELFF; cdr3_nt: TGTGCCAGCAGTGAAAGCACAAGGAGGGGCACCGGGGAGCTGTTTTTT
cdr3_length: 16; v_call: TRBV11-2; clone_size: NA; d_call: NA; j_call: TRBJ1-3; cdr3_aa: CASSLDVGSSGNTIYF; cdr3_nt: TGTGCCAGCAGCTTAGACGTCGGTAGCTCTGGAAACACCATATATTTT
cdr3_length: 12; v_call: TRBV20-1; clone_size: NA; d_call: NA; j_call: TRBJ1-1; cdr3_aa: CSASMGTAEAFF; cdr3_nt: TGCAGTGCTAGTATGGGGACCGCTGAAGCTTTCTTT
cdr3_length: 12; v_call: TRBV14; clone_size: NA; d_call: NA; j_call: TRBJ1-6; cdr3_aa: CASSQVDSPLHF; cdr3_nt: TGTGCCAGCAGCCAAGTTGACTCGCCCCTCCACTTT
cdr3_length: 13; v_call: TRBV29-1; clone_size: NA; d_call: TRBD1; j_call: TRBJ1-1; cdr3_aa: CSVPGQGNTEAFF; cdr3_nt: TGCAGCGTGCCGGGACAGGGGAACACTGAAGCTTTCTTT
cdr3_length: 17; v_call: TRBV20-1; clone_size: NA; d_call: TRBD2; j_call: TRBJ2-3; cdr3_aa: CSARKPSGGTSTDTQYF; cdr3_nt: TGCAGTGCAAGAAAGCCTAGCGGGGGGACTAGCACAGATACGCAGTATTTT
cdr3_length: 14; v_call: TRBV12-3/TRBV12-4; clone_size: NA; d_call: NA; j_call: TRBJ1-2; cdr3_aa: CASSLAGANYGYTF; cdr3_nt: TGTGCCAGCAGTTTGGCCGGGGCTAACTATGGCTACACCTTC
cdr3_length: 12; v_call: TRBV19; clone_size: NA; d_call: NA; j_call: TRBJ1-5; cdr3_aa: CASSIAHGPQHF; cdr3_nt: TGTGCCAGTAGTATTGCCCACGGGCCCCAGCATTTT
cdr3_length: 12; v_call: TRBV7-9; clone_size: NA; d_call: TRBD2; j_call: TRBJ2-1; cdr3_aa: CASSAGLAGKFF; cdr3_nt: TGTGCCAGCAGCGCAGGACTAGCGGGGAAGTTCTTC
cdr3_length: 13; v_call: TRBV15; clone_size: many; d_call: NA; j_call: TRBJ1-4; cdr3_aa: CATSEPGVAKLFF; cdr3_nt: TGTGCCACCAGCGAGCCGGGGGTTGCAAAACTGTTTTTT